The T cell receptor beta chain under discussion was sequenced for a study of blood T cell repertoires in COVID-19. The table came from immunoSEQ multiplex PCR; TCRdb's copy has only in-frame clones and leaves some out. Of about 290,000 clones in the sample, 89% are singletons; the top ten hold approximately 12%. Per germline, CDR1 SGHRS and CDR2 YFSETQ. The J segment lost 3 bases and the V segment lost 4 bases, leaving 4 bases of the junction unmatched. This CDR3 spans 13 amino acids. The genes are TRBV5-1 and TRBJ2-7, with TRBD2 matching 7 bases. This sequence originates from a woman aged 25 to 39 with COVID-19, enrolled during active disease. The material sequenced was peripheral blood. For the CDR3, the DNA is TGCGCCAGCAGCCCCACGGGGGGCTACGAGCAGTACTTC. Translating gives CASSPTGGYEQYF.